The TCR beta chain described here comes from a study of T cell repertoires in ileal Crohn's disease. General study results and limits: All patients with clonality above 26.8% had endoscopic recurrence. Within the first postoperative year, endoscopy came at median around 7 months.

Comments on this clone: Its antigen remains unidentified.

V lost 4 bases to trimming and J lost 5 bases; unmatched junction nucleotides: 8. Germline CDR1 reads SGHTA; CDR2 reads FQGNSA. This CDR3 contains 15 residues. The time point: neoterminal ileum biopsy at postoperative endoscopy, about 6 months after surgery. The repertoire was sequenced with immunoSEQ multiplex PCR; TCRdb's copy has only in-frame clones and lacks some. Altogether about 11,000 clones are present, 75% to 85% being singletons, with the ten largest covering more than 5.5%. The clonotype was recovered from an adult with Crohn's disease. V gene TRBV7-2 combines with J gene TRBJ1-2, with TRBD1 matching over 9 bases. Sample: ileal tissue. The chain's CDR3 is CASSSLTGGRYGYTF. The DNA of the CDR3 is TGTGCCAGCAGCTCCCTGACAGGGGGGCGGTATGGCTACACCTTC.